Sequencing of this T cell receptor beta chain was carried out in a study of blood T cell repertoires in COVID-19. The wider study: Symptom resolution, clearance, or two negative PCRs marked donors in Cohort 3 as recovered. Spain, Italy and the United States supplied samples that represented acute and convalescent COVID-19.

Data came from immunoSEQ multiplex PCR; TCRdb stores just in-frame clones and leaves some out. The sample consists of roughly 230,000 clones, around 86% of them appearing once. The CDR3 totals 15 residues. V dropped 3 bases and J dropped 1; count of bases not matched to a gene: 4. CDR1 is LNHDA, CDR2 SQIVND, per germline (reference sequence). Participants spanned ages about 18 to 95 years and resided in around 25 US areas. Sequencing input: PBMCs or T cells enriched from blood (not recorded which). This TCR was sampled from a man younger than 40 in a cohort exposed to, infected with or recovered from COVID-19 (not recorded which). The J gene is TRBJ1-1, the V gene TRBV19, with TRBD1 identical over 8 bases. In nucleotides, the CDR3 is TGTGCCAGTAGTATTCTGGGACAGGCGAACACTGAAGCTTTCTTT. Translated, it gives CASSILGQANTEAFF.